This is a list of T cell receptor beta chains from one sample in a study of T cell clonotyping in hematopoietic cell transplantation. The method was immunoSEQ multiplex PCR; TCRdb's version includes in-frame clones alone and lacks a portion of them. The table includes tens of thousands of clones, 88% detected once. Sequenced sample: peripheral blood mononuclear cells. Source of these receptors: a woman in her thirties or forties in good health. Some clones in this sample may be carry-over from other donors' samples. The CDR3 runs from the conserved cysteine through the conserved F or W. D genes are given only for firm matches. Not every row has a clone size; where given, it reads once, few, many or a size class.

>TRBJ1-2|TRBV5-1|15|TRBD1|few
CASRPRTGSNYGYTF
TGCGCCAGCAGACCCAGGACAGGGTCAAACTATGGCTACACCTTC
>TRBJ1-3|TRBV7-3|16|NA|NA
CASSLGPAGSGNTIYF
TGTGCCAGCAGCTTAGGTCCAGCAGGCTCTGGAAACACCATATATTTT
>TRBJ1-5|TRBV11-3|15|NA|NA
CATPPTRRGNQPQHF
TGTGCCACCCCCCCAACTAGGAGGGGCAATCAGCCCCAGCATTTT
>TRBJ2-5|TRBV20-1|11|TRBD1|NA
CSANRGQTQYF
TGCAGTGCTAACAGGGGCCAGACCCAGTACTTC
>TRBJ2-6|TRBV9|15|NA|NA
CASSVGGPGANVLTF
TGTGCCAGCAGCGTAGGGGGGCCTGGGGCCAACGTCCTGACTTTC
>TRBJ2-1|TRBV28|17|TRBD1|NA
CASSPGQGGFNYNEQFF
TGTGCCAGCAGCCCCGGACAGGGGGGATTTAACTACAATGAGCAGTTCTTC
>TRBJ2-7|TRBV6-6|14|NA|NA
CASSYGGNSYEQYF
TGTGCCAGCAGTTACGGGGGAAACTCCTACGAGCAGTACTTC
>TRBJ1-3|TRBV6-5|16|NA|NA
CASSYSPTGSGNTIYF
TGTGCCAGCAGTTACTCCCCCACGGGGTCTGGAAACACCATATATTTT
>TRBJ1-1|TRBV5-1|13|NA|NA
CASSSGWNTEAFF
TGCGCCAGCAGCTCGGGGTGGAACACTGAAGCTTTCTTT
>TRBJ1-2|TRBV28|13|NA|NA
CASSASGRYGYTF
TGTGCCAGCAGTGCCTCAGGTAGATATGGCTACACCTTC
>TRBJ2-7|TRBV9|15|TRBD2|NA
CASSPRTSYTYEQYF
TGTGCCAGCAGCCCCCGGACTAGCTACACCTACGAGCAGTACTTC
>TRBJ1-5|TRBV30|12|NA|NA
CAWSGSNQPQHF
TGTGCCTGGAGTGGCAGTAATCAGCCCCAGCATTTT
>TRBJ2-7|TRBV5-1|14|NA|NA
CASTATSRMYEQYF
TGCGCCAGCACCGCTACTAGCAGAATGTACGAGCAGTACTTC
>TRBJ2-3|TRBV9|13|NA|NA
CASSVEAADTQYF
TGTGCCAGCAGCGTAGAGGCGGCAGATACGCAGTATTTT
>TRBJ1-5|TRBV11-2|15|NA|NA
CASSPNAGPNQPQHF
TGTGCCAGCAGCCCTAATGCGGGCCCCAATCAGCCCCAGCATTTT